Listed below are T cell receptor beta chains from one sample, sequenced in a study of cytomegalovirus exposure and HLA in healthy donors. TCRdb keeps only in-frame clones here, not all; method: immunoSEQ multiplex PCR. Found here are some 190,000 clones, about 80% of them singletons; the top ten hold about 1.9%. The sequenced material came from PBMCs. All receptors derive from a woman aged 30 to 39 in good health and CMV-seronegative. Each CDR3 is given with its conserved first and last residue. A D gene is named only where the DNA matches it firmly. Where a row states a size, it is once, few, many or the class of an expanded clone; other rows omit it.

d_gene: -
abundance: -
len: 13
v_gene: TRBV7-9
j_gene: TRBJ1-1
CDR3nt: TGTGCCAGCGGTTTGGGGGGGTACACTGAAGCTTTCTTT
CDR3aa: CASGLGGYTEAFF

d_gene: TRBD1
abundance: -
len: 15
v_gene: TRBV4-3
j_gene: TRBJ2-3
CDR3nt: TGCGCCAGCAGCGATACAGGGGGTATGACAGATACGCAGTATTTT
CDR3aa: CASSDTGGMTDTQYF

d_gene: -
abundance: -
len: 13
v_gene: TRBV2
j_gene: TRBJ2-7
CDR3nt: TGTGCCAGCAGCAACAGGGGGGGCTACGAGCAGTACTTC
CDR3aa: CASSNRGGYEQYF

d_gene: -
abundance: once
len: 15
v_gene: TRBV4-3
j_gene: TRBJ2-5
CDR3nt: TGCGCCAGCAGCCAAGATCCGGCCGGGGGAGAGACCCAGTACTTC
CDR3aa: CASSQDPAGGETQYF

d_gene: -
abundance: -
len: 14
v_gene: TRBV7-6
j_gene: TRBJ1-1
CDR3nt: TGTGCCACCGCCGGGGGGGGAATGAACACTGAAGCTTTCTTT
CDR3aa: CATAGGGMNTEAFF

d_gene: TRBD1
abundance: -
len: 17
v_gene: TRBV4-1
j_gene: TRBJ2-7
CDR3nt: TGCGCCAGCGGACAGGGATTGGAGGGCTGGTACTCCTACGAGCAGTACTTC
CDR3aa: CASGQGLEGWYSYEQYF

d_gene: -
abundance: -
len: 11
v_gene: TRBV20-1
j_gene: TRBJ1-1
CDR3nt: TGCAGTGCTTCGAGGGGGACTGAAGCTTTCTTT
CDR3aa: CSASRGTEAFF

d_gene: TRBD2
abundance: few
len: 16
v_gene: TRBV18
j_gene: TRBJ2-1
CDR3nt: TGTGCCAGCTCACTTGATCGGGGGGGCGCCTACAATGAGCAGTTCTTC
CDR3aa: CASSLDRGGAYNEQFF

d_gene: TRBD1
abundance: -
len: 19
v_gene: TRBV5-3
j_gene: TRBJ1-5
CDR3nt: TGTGCCAGAAGCTCTGACAGGGGTAGGGGGGGGTATAGCAATCAGCCCCAGCATTTT
CDR3aa: CARSSDRGRGGYSNQPQHF

d_gene: -
abundance: -
len: 15
v_gene: TRBV5-6
j_gene: TRBJ2-1
CDR3nt: TGTGCCAGCAGCTTGGGCGGGACGACCAACAATGAGCAGTTCTTC
CDR3aa: CASSLGGTTNNEQFF

d_gene: -
abundance: few
len: 12
v_gene: TRBV5-6
j_gene: TRBJ1-2
CDR3nt: TGTGCCAGCAGTTCTAGTAACTATGGCTACACCTTC
CDR3aa: CASSSSNYGYTF

d_gene: -
abundance: -
len: 14
v_gene: TRBV25-1
j_gene: TRBJ1-1
CDR3nt: TGTGCCAGCAGTGATCGGGGGGCGGGCACTGAAGCTTTCTTT
CDR3aa: CASSDRGAGTEAFF

d_gene: -
abundance: once
len: 13
v_gene: TRBV9
j_gene: TRBJ2-3
CDR3nt: TGTGCCAGCAGCGGGGGGCTCACAGATACGCAGTATTTT
CDR3aa: CASSGGLTDTQYF

d_gene: TRBD2
abundance: -
len: 15
v_gene: TRBV5-1
j_gene: TRBJ2-1
CDR3nt: TGCGCCAGCAGCTTGACGGGGGGAGAGAACAATGAGCAGTTCTTC
CDR3aa: CASSLTGGENNEQFF

d_gene: -
abundance: few
len: 14
v_gene: TRBV9
j_gene: TRBJ2-2
CDR3nt: TGTGCCAGCAGCGCCGGACAGTACACCGGGGAGCTGTTTTTT
CDR3aa: CASSAGQYTGELFF

d_gene: -
abundance: -
len: 16
v_gene: TRBV9
j_gene: TRBJ2-7
CDR3nt: TGTGCCAGCAGCGTAGGTAACCCAGACAGCACCTACGAGCAGTACTTC
CDR3aa: CASSVGNPDSTYEQYF

d_gene: -
abundance: -
len: 12
v_gene: TRBV10-2
j_gene: TRBJ1-1
CDR3nt: TGCGCCAGCAGCTACGGGACAATGGAAGCTTTCTTT
CDR3aa: CASSYGTMEAFF

d_gene: -
abundance: -
len: 13
v_gene: TRBV6-5
j_gene: TRBJ1-1
CDR3nt: TGTGCCAGCAGGCAGGGCCGGCGGACTGAAGCTTTCTTT
CDR3aa: CASRQGRRTEAFF

d_gene: -
abundance: -
len: 15
v_gene: TRBV15
j_gene: TRBJ2-1
CDR3nt: TGTGCCACTAGAGGACTCTTAACCTCCTACAATGAGCAGTTCTTC
CDR3aa: CATRGLLTSYNEQFF

d_gene: -
abundance: once
len: 14
v_gene: TRBV7-3
j_gene: TRBJ2-1
CDR3nt: TGTGCCAGCAGTGACCCCGGGGGAGACAATGAGCAGTTCTTC
CDR3aa: CASSDPGGDNEQFF

d_gene: -
abundance: few
len: 11
v_gene: TRBV6-5
j_gene: TRBJ2-1
CDR3nt: TGTGCCAGCAGCCAATACAATGAGCAGTTCTTC
CDR3aa: CASSQYNEQFF

d_gene: -
abundance: -
len: 14
v_gene: TRBV7-2
j_gene: TRBJ2-5
CDR3nt: TGTGCCAGCAGCTTGGGTAGCGGTATCGAGACCCAGTACTTC
CDR3aa: CASSLGSGIETQYF

d_gene: TRBD2
abundance: -
len: 15
v_gene: TRBV9
j_gene: TRBJ2-7
CDR3nt: TGTGCCAGCAGCACCGGGACTAGCGGGGGGTACGAGCAGTACTTC
CDR3aa: CASSTGTSGGYEQYF

d_gene: TRBD2
abundance: -
len: 15
v_gene: TRBV7-7
j_gene: TRBJ2-2
CDR3nt: TGTGCTAGCAGCGGTAGCGGGGGGGCAACCGGGGAGCTGTTTTTT
CDR3aa: CASSGSGGATGELFF

d_gene: -
abundance: -
len: 12
v_gene: TRBV6-4
j_gene: TRBJ2-3
CDR3nt: TGTGCCAGCAGTGATCAAACAGATACGCAGTATTTT
CDR3aa: CASSDQTDTQYF

d_gene: TRBD1
abundance: -
len: 13
v_gene: TRBV5-1
j_gene: TRBJ1-1
CDR3nt: TGCGCCAGCAGACCCGCAGGGGGCGATAGAGCTTTCTTT
CDR3aa: CASRPAGGDRAFF

d_gene: -
abundance: -
len: 15
v_gene: TRBV18
j_gene: TRBJ1-4
CDR3nt: TGTGCCAGCTCACGAGACGGGGCAACTAATGAAAAACTGTTTTTT
CDR3aa: CASSRDGATNEKLFF

d_gene: TRBD2
abundance: once
len: 14
v_gene: TRBV6-1
j_gene: TRBJ2-7
CDR3nt: TGTGCCAGCAGTTCGGGGGGTAGCTCCTACGAGCAGTACTTC
CDR3aa: CASSSGGSSYEQYF

d_gene: TRBD1
abundance: -
len: 16
v_gene: TRBV6-6
j_gene: TRBJ2-2
CDR3nt: TGTGCCAGCAGTCCCCCGGGACAGGGAAACACCGGGGAGCTGTTTTTT
CDR3aa: CASSPPGQGNTGELFF

d_gene: -
abundance: -
len: 15
v_gene: TRBV19
j_gene: TRBJ1-4
CDR3nt: TGTGCCAGTAGTATTAGGGGGGCAGCGGGAGAAAAACTGTTTTTT
CDR3aa: CASSIRGAAGEKLFF

d_gene: TRBD1
abundance: -
len: 17
v_gene: TRBV5-8
j_gene: TRBJ1-5
CDR3nt: TGTGCCAGCAGTCGTCGCCGGGGGACAGTTAGCAATCAGCCCCAGCATTTT
CDR3aa: CASSRRRGTVSNQPQHF

d_gene: TRBD1
abundance: once
len: 15
v_gene: TRBV4-1
j_gene: TRBJ2-7
CDR3nt: TGCGCCAGCAGCCGCCGACAGGGACCAGGTTACGAGCAGTACTTC
CDR3aa: CASSRRQGPGYEQYF

d_gene: -
abundance: -
len: 14
v_gene: TRBV5-1
j_gene: TRBJ1-2
CDR3nt: TGCGCCAGCAGCTTGGATCCGGGGGACTATGGCTACACCTTC
CDR3aa: CASSLDPGDYGYTF

d_gene: -
abundance: -
len: 15
v_gene: TRBV7-2
j_gene: TRBJ2-7
CDR3nt: TGTGCCAGCAGCTTAGAAACCCAGGGTCCCTACGAGCAGTACTTC
CDR3aa: CASSLETQGPYEQYF

d_gene: TRBD1
abundance: -
len: 15
v_gene: TRBV7-8
j_gene: TRBJ1-2
CDR3nt: TGTGCCAGCAGCCCAAGACAGGGGGCTAACTATGGCTACACCTTC
CDR3aa: CASSPRQGANYGYTF

d_gene: -
abundance: -
len: 14
v_gene: TRBV6-5
j_gene: TRBJ1-4
CDR3nt: TGTGCCAGCAGCTATTTTGCAACTAATGAAAAACTGTTTTTT
CDR3aa: CASSYFATNEKLFF

d_gene: -
abundance: -
len: 16
v_gene: TRBV4-3
j_gene: TRBJ1-1
CDR3nt: TGCGCCAGCAGCCAGGGCATACAGGGCCTGAGGACTGAAGCTTTCTTT
CDR3aa: CASSQGIQGLRTEAFF

d_gene: -
abundance: -
len: 19
v_gene: TRBV11-2
j_gene: TRBJ2-7
CDR3nt: TGTGCCAGCAGCTTAGTTCCTATCAATATTGAGACAGACAAATACGAGCAGTACTTC
CDR3aa: CASSLVPINIETDKYEQYF

d_gene: TRBD2
abundance: -
len: 16
v_gene: TRBV13
j_gene: TRBJ2-7
CDR3nt: TGTGCCAGCAGCGGGGGACTAGCGGGGCGATCCTACGAGCAGTACTTC
CDR3aa: CASSGGLAGRSYEQYF

d_gene: TRBD1
abundance: -
len: 15
v_gene: TRBV6-5
j_gene: TRBJ1-3
CDR3nt: TGTGCCAGCAGTTACGACAGGGACTCTGGAAACACCATATATTTT
CDR3aa: CASSYDRDSGNTIYF

d_gene: -
abundance: -
len: 12
v_gene: TRBV30
j_gene: TRBJ1-2
CDR3nt: TGTGCCTGGACAGGGAATCAGGAAGGCTACACCTTC
CDR3aa: CAWTGNQEGYTF